This T cell receptor (beta chain) was obtained from a study of glioma-infiltrating T cells after dendritic cell vaccination. Clones were read by immunoSEQ multiplex PCR, and TCRdb kept only the in-frame ones, dropping some. The repertoire consists of over 80,000 clones, with over 75% occurring once and the leading ten covering approximately 2%. On this clone: The sample holds other DNA sequences that translate to the same CDR3.

Time point of the sample: after dendritic cell vaccination, including at tumor progression/relapse. The CDR3 extends over 15 amino acids. Unmatched junction bases numbered 3, after V lost 4 bases and J lost 4 bases. Germline V CDR1 and CDR2: SNHLY, FYNNEI. This specimen was blood, taken after dendritic cell vaccination. The chain joins TRBV2 to TRBJ1-5, with 11 bases fitting TRBD1. This TCR was recovered from a human donor with glioblastoma. The DNA of the CDR3 is TGTGCCAGCAGTGGAGGGACAGGGGGAAATCAGCCCCAGCATTTT. As protein: CASSGGTGGNQPQHF.